Listed below are T cell receptor beta chains from one sample, sequenced in a study of Graves' ophthalmopathy and Graves' hyperthyroidism. MiXCR was run by TCRdb on the multiplex PCR reads, yielding one entry per CDR3 protein. The sample has 350,000 to 450,000 distinct CDR3 sequences, approximately 20% seen once; the top ten hold around 1.4%. The material sequenced was peripheral blood. All receptors come from a young woman with Graves' ophthalmopathy. The CDR3 runs from the conserved cysteine through the conserved F or W. D genes are given only for firm matches. Only some rows state a clone size, as once, few, many or a class for expanded clones.

J | D | V | size | CDR3 | DNA
TRBJ2-5 | NA | TRBV4-1 | NA | CASSPWGDSLETQYF | TGCGCCAGCAGCCCCTGGGGGGATAGCTTAGAGACCCAGTACTTC
TRBJ1-1 | TRBD1 | TRBV27 | many | CASKYGTGSTEAFF | TGTGCCAGCAAGTACGGGACAGGGTCGACTGAAGCTTTCTTT
TRBJ1-1 | TRBD1 | TRBV12-3/TRBV12-4 | many | CASSLRGQVNTEAFF | TGTGCCAGCAGCTTACGGGGACAGGTGAACACTGAAGCTTTCTTT
TRBJ1-3 | NA | TRBV11-2 | many | CASSTRSQAGNTIYF | TGTGCCAGCAGCACCAGGTCTCAAGCAGGAAACACCATATATTTT
TRBJ2-5 | NA | TRBV12-3/TRBV12-4 | many | CASNPPGGETQYF | TGTGCCAGCAACCCCCCTGGGGGGGAGACCCAGTACTTC
TRBJ1-1 | NA | TRBV29-1 | many | CSVETRWNTEAFF | TGCAGCGTCGAAACGCGATGGAACACTGAAGCTTTCTTT
TRBJ1-3 | TRBD1 | TRBV6-5 | many | CASGGGQGKGNTIYF | TGTGCCAGCGGCGGGGGACAGGGGAAGGGAAACACCATATATTTT
TRBJ2-5 | TRBD2 | TRBV7-2 | many | CASSLEASGKGGKTQYF | TGTGCCAGCAGCCTCGAGGCTAGCGGGAAGGGAGGAAAGACCCAGTACTTC
TRBJ1-5 | NA | TRBV4-2 | many | CASSQELFLGTVNQPQHF | TGTGCCAGCAGCCAAGAGCTGTTCTTGGGGACGGTAAATCAGCCCCAGCATTTT
TRBJ2-7 | NA | TRBV10-3 | many | CASRRDLSYEQYF | TGTGCCTCCAGACGGGACCTCTCCTACGAGCAGTACTTC
TRBJ2-5 | NA | TRBV11-2 | many | CASSRRQGSGQETQYF | TGTGCCAGCAGCAGGAGACAGGGCAGCGGGCAAGAGACCCAGTACTTC
TRBJ1-5 | NA | TRBV20-1 | many | CSAADLNQPQHF | TGCAGTGCCGCAGACTTAAATCAGCCCCAGCATTTT
TRBJ1-1 | TRBD1 | TRBV7-9 | many | CAGALGQDAFF | TGTGCCGGGGCTCTAGGACAGGACGCTTTCTTT
TRBJ2-5 | NA | TRBV7-9 | NA | CASSLADRSQETQYF | TGTGCCAGCAGCTTAGCCGACAGGAGTCAAGAGACCCAGTACTTC
TRBJ1-2 | NA | TRBV18 | few | CASLGQTNYGYTF | TGTGCCAGCCTGGGACAAACTAACTATGGCTACACCTTC
TRBJ2-7 | NA | TRBV20-1 | many | CSANLRGVSSYEQYF | TGCAGTGCTAACCTGAGGGGCGTGAGCTCCTACGAGCAGTACTTC
TRBJ2-2 | NA | TRBV20-1 | many | CSAKQGSRELFF | TGCAGTGCTAAACAGGGATCCAGGGAGCTGTTTTTT
TRBJ2-7 | TRBD1 | TRBV4-1 | many | CASSRLRDRVYEQYF | TGCGCCAGCAGCCGCCTCCGGGACAGAGTCTACGAGCAGTACTTC
TRBJ1-5 | NA | TRBV7-9 | many | CASSLADQPQHF | TGTGCCAGCAGCTTAGCGGACCAGCCCCAGCATTTT
TRBJ2-7 | NA | TRBV28 | many | CASSSGYEQYF | TGTGCCAGCAGTTCGGGCTACGAGCAGTACTTC
TRBJ2-7 | NA | TRBV15 | many | CATSRSSGTGSIEQYF | TGTGCCACCAGCAGATCCTCGGGAACAGGCTCTATAGAGCAGTACTTC
TRBJ1-5 | TRBD1 | TRBV28 | few | CASESGTGNQPQHF | TGTGCCAGTGAGTCCGGGACAGGCAATCAGCCCCAGCATTTT
TRBJ2-4 | TRBD2 | TRBV2 | many | CASTVAGYGSKNIQYF | TGTGCCAGCACTGTAGCGGGATATGGGTCCAAAAACATTCAGTACTTC
TRBJ2-5 | TRBD1 | TRBV12-3/TRBV12-4 | many | CASTYRGRRETQYF | TGTGCCAGCACCTACAGGGGGCGCCGGGAGACCCAGTACTTC
TRBJ1-5 | NA | TRBV6-5 | many | CASSYGVSHQPQHF | TGTGCCAGCAGTTACGGGGTTTCTCATCAGCCCCAGCATTTT
TRBJ2-5 | TRBD1 | TRBV5-6 | many | CASSLGTERETQYF | TGTGCCAGCAGCTTAGGGACAGAGAGGGAGACCCAGTACTTC
TRBJ2-7 | TRBD2 | TRBV20-1 | NA | CSARPSGSLEQYF | TGCAGTGCTAGGCCTAGCGGGAGCCTCGAGCAGTACTTC
TRBJ2-1 | NA | TRBV6-1 | many | CASTVGPVNEQFF | TGTGCCAGCACCGTAGGACCAGTCAATGAGCAGTTCTTC
TRBJ2-7 | TRBD2 | TRBV6-2/TRBV6-3 | NA | CASLSHSGLSGSSSYEQYF | TGTGCCAGCTTATCTCATTCGGGACTTAGCGGGAGCAGTTCCTACGAGCAGTACTTC
TRBJ2-7 | NA | TRBV7-3 | many | CASSLFRGSYEQYF | TGTGCCAGCAGCTTATTCAGGGGCTCCTACGAGCAGTACTTC
TRBJ2-7 | TRBD1 | TRBV29-1 | many | CSALGQGAYEQYF | TGCAGCGCCCTTGGACAGGGAGCCTACGAGCAGTACTTC
TRBJ1-6 | NA | TRBV20-1 | many | CSAREVLGGPLHF | TGCAGTGCTAGAGAAGTTCTCGGTGGACCCCTCCACTTT
TRBJ2-4 | NA | TRBV11-2 | many | CASSSPGGNIQYF | TGTGCCAGCAGCTCCCCTGGGGGAAACATTCAGTACTTC
TRBJ2-1 | NA | TRBV28 | many | CASSVGTYNEQFF | TGTGCCAGTTCCGTGGGGACCTACAATGAGCAGTTCTTC
TRBJ2-5 | TRBD2 | TRBV28 | NA | CASSYDSGSGETQYF | TGTGCCAGCAGTTACGATAGCGGGAGCGGTGAGACCCAGTACTTC
TRBJ2-5 | NA | TRBV12-3/TRBV12-4 | NA | CASGTGLGETQYF | TGTGCCAGCGGAACGGGGCTTGGGGAGACCCAGTACTTC
TRBJ1-5 | NA | TRBV20-1 | few | CSARLSGPLDQPQHF | TGCAGTGCTAGACTCTCCGGGCCGTTAGATCAGCCCCAGCATTTT
TRBJ1-1 | TRBD1 | TRBV6-5 | many | CASGQGATEAFF | TGTGCCAGTGGGCAGGGGGCAACTGAAGCTTTCTTT
TRBJ2-7 | NA | TRBV10-3 | many | CAISRYRSPREQYF | TGTGCCATCAGCCGGTACAGGTCCCCCCGGGAGCAGTACTTC
TRBJ1-1 | NA | TRBV7-9 | many | CASSLDFASTEAFF | TGTGCCAGCAGCTTAGACTTCGCGAGCACTGAAGCTTTCTTT